The rows below give T cell receptor beta chains drawn from one sample of a study of OX40 agonist ivuxolimab in advanced cancers. Produced via immunoSEQ multiplex PCR; TCRdb's table is partial and in-frame only. The data contain 65,000 to 95,000 clones, more than 75% of them singletons. This sample comprised CD4+ or CD8+ T cells sorted from blood, obtained in a trial of the OX40 agonist ivuxolimab. These receptors were obtained from an adult with an advanced solid tumor such as melanoma, head and neck, liver or kidney cancer. The CDR3 runs from the conserved cysteine through the conserved F or W. A D gene is named only where the DNA matches it firmly. Only some rows state a clone size, as once, few, many or a class for expanded clones.

clone_size: .
d_call: .
v_call: TRBV2
j_call: TRBJ2-6
cdr3_aa: CASSGGTSGANVLTF
cdr3_nt: TGTGCCAGCAGTGGAGGGACCTCTGGGGCCAACGTCCTGACTTTC

clone_size: .
d_call: .
v_call: TRBV18
j_call: TRBJ2-2
cdr3_aa: CASSPSSGNTGELFF
cdr3_nt: TGTGCCAGCTCACCGTCAAGCGGCAACACCGGGGAGCTGTTTTTT

clone_size: .
d_call: .
v_call: TRBV9
j_call: TRBJ2-3
cdr3_aa: CASSVAPASTVGDTQYF
cdr3_nt: TGTGCCAGCAGCGTAGCCCCCGCTAGCACAGTCGGGGATACGCAGTATTTT

clone_size: .
d_call: .
v_call: TRBV12-2
j_call: TRBJ2-7
cdr3_aa: CASRLGYTYEQYF
cdr3_nt: TGTGCAAGTCGCTTGGGCTACACCTACGAGCAGTACTTC

clone_size: .
d_call: .
v_call: TRBV5-4
j_call: TRBJ2-5
cdr3_aa: CASSLEGAEETQYF
cdr3_nt: TGTGCCAGCAGCCTGGAGGGGGCAGAGGAGACCCAGTACTTC

clone_size: .
d_call: TRBD1
v_call: TRBV7-3
j_call: TRBJ2-7
cdr3_aa: CASSGQGQGYEQYF
cdr3_nt: TGTGCCAGCAGCGGTCAGGGACAGGGCTACGAGCAGTACTTC

clone_size: .
d_call: .
v_call: TRBV5-1
j_call: TRBJ2-3
cdr3_aa: CASSLVRITDTQYF
cdr3_nt: TGCGCCAGCAGCTTGGTGCGGATCACAGATACGCAGTATTTT

clone_size: .
d_call: .
v_call: TRBV10-2
j_call: TRBJ1-1
cdr3_aa: CASSGTVITEAFF
cdr3_nt: TGCGCCAGCAGTGGGACAGTCATTACAGAAGCTTTCTTT

clone_size: .
d_call: .
v_call: TRBV10-2
j_call: TRBJ2-3
cdr3_aa: CASSDFSSQDTQYF
cdr3_nt: TGCGCCAGCAGTGATTTTTCTAGCCAGGATACGCAGTATTTT

clone_size: .
d_call: TRBD1
v_call: TRBV28
j_call: TRBJ1-2
cdr3_aa: CASTLTGSYGYTF
cdr3_nt: TGTGCCAGCACCTTGACAGGGTCCTATGGCTACACCTTC

clone_size: .
d_call: .
v_call: TRBV6-5
j_call: TRBJ2-5
cdr3_aa: CASSYSRETQYF
cdr3_nt: TGTGCCAGCAGTTACTCGCGGGAGACCCAGTACTTC

clone_size: .
d_call: .
v_call: TRBV7-3
j_call: TRBJ2-7
cdr3_aa: CASSPRSEQYF
cdr3_nt: TGTGCCAGCAGCCCTCGGTCCGAGCAGTACTTC

clone_size: .
d_call: .
v_call: TRBV11-2
j_call: TRBJ2-5
cdr3_aa: CASSFSSTQETQYF
cdr3_nt: TGTGCCAGCAGCTTCTCCTCAACCCAAGAGACCCAGTACTTC

clone_size: .
d_call: .
v_call: TRBV5-1
j_call: TRBJ1-4
cdr3_aa: CASSGGPGGTNEKLFF
cdr3_nt: TGCGCCAGCAGCGGGGGTCCGGGTGGAACTAATGAAAAACTGTTTTTT

clone_size: .
d_call: TRBD2
v_call: TRBV7-2
j_call: TRBJ2-7
cdr3_aa: CASSHGEASGRYEQYF
cdr3_nt: TGTGCCAGCAGCCACGGTGAGGCTAGCGGGAGGTACGAGCAGTACTTC

clone_size: .
d_call: .
v_call: TRBV5-6
j_call: TRBJ2-7
cdr3_aa: CASAKDSYEQYF
cdr3_nt: TGTGCCAGCGCCAAAGACAGCTACGAGCAGTACTTC

clone_size: .
d_call: .
v_call: TRBV6-5
j_call: TRBJ1-1
cdr3_aa: CASSIGTREAFF
cdr3_nt: TGTGCCAGCAGCATCGGGACACGCGAAGCTTTCTTT

clone_size: .
d_call: .
v_call: TRBV7-7
j_call: TRBJ2-1
cdr3_aa: CASSGDRGSEQFF
cdr3_nt: TGTGCCAGCAGCGGGGACCGTGGAAGTGAGCAGTTCTTC

clone_size: .
d_call: .
v_call: TRBV2
j_call: TRBJ2-7
cdr3_aa: CASSFTPYEQYF
cdr3_nt: TGTGCCAGCAGTTTCACCCCCTACGAGCAGTACTTC

clone_size: .
d_call: .
v_call: TRBV7-2
j_call: TRBJ2-5
cdr3_aa: CASRSGVAETQYF
cdr3_nt: TGTGCCAGCAGGAGTGGGGTTGCAGAGACCCAGTACTTC

clone_size: .
d_call: TRBD2
v_call: TRBV6-5
j_call: TRBJ2-7
cdr3_aa: CASGPGGPYEQYF
cdr3_nt: TGTGCCAGCGGCCCGGGGGGGCCCTACGAGCAGTACTTC

clone_size: .
d_call: .
v_call: TRBV7-3
j_call: TRBJ2-5
cdr3_aa: CASSLGERGGIETQYF
cdr3_nt: TGTGCCAGCAGCCTCGGGGAGCGCGGCGGAATCGAGACCCAGTACTTC

clone_size: .
d_call: .
v_call: TRBV10-1
j_call: TRBJ2-1
cdr3_aa: CASSESGTSYNEQFF
cdr3_nt: TGCGCCAGCAGTGAGTCTGGGACTTCCTACAATGAGCAGTTCTTC

clone_size: .
d_call: TRBD1
v_call: TRBV5-4
j_call: TRBJ2-7
cdr3_aa: CASSFGQGQFYEQYF
cdr3_nt: TGTGCCAGCAGCTTTGGACAGGGACAATTCTACGAGCAGTACTTC

clone_size: .
d_call: .
v_call: TRBV2
j_call: TRBJ1-2
cdr3_aa: CASSERGNYGYTF
cdr3_nt: TGTGCCAGCAGTGAACGGGGTAACTATGGCTACACCTTC

clone_size: .
d_call: TRBD2
v_call: TRBV11-2
j_call: TRBJ2-7
cdr3_aa: CASSPGLAGGPYEQYF
cdr3_nt: TGTGCCAGCAGCCCGGGACTAGCGGGGGGTCCCTACGAGCAGTACTTC

clone_size: .
d_call: .
v_call: TRBV5-1
j_call: TRBJ1-1
cdr3_aa: CANSGVNTEAFF
cdr3_nt: TGCGCCAACTCAGGGGTTAACACTGAAGCTTTCTTT

clone_size: .
d_call: .
v_call: TRBV29-1
j_call: TRBJ2-5
cdr3_aa: CSVVVGQETQYF
cdr3_nt: TGCAGCGTTGTCGTCGGACAAGAGACCCAGTACTTC

clone_size: .
d_call: TRBD1
v_call: TRBV6-5
j_call: TRBJ2-5
cdr3_aa: CASSYKTGDQETQYF
cdr3_nt: TGTGCCAGCAGTTACAAGACAGGGGATCAAGAGACCCAGTACTTC

clone_size: once
d_call: .
v_call: TRBV5-5
j_call: TRBJ2-3
cdr3_aa: CASSHTQNGADTQYF
cdr3_nt: TGTGCCAGCAGCCATACCCAAAATGGTGCAGATACGCAGTATTTT

clone_size: .
d_call: .
v_call: TRBV6-5
j_call: TRBJ1-1
cdr3_aa: CASSYEIDTEAFF
cdr3_nt: TGTGCCAGCAGTTATGAGATCGACACTGAAGCTTTCTTT

clone_size: .
d_call: TRBD1
v_call: TRBV18
j_call: TRBJ1-1
cdr3_aa: CASSPTRDRVNTEAFF
cdr3_nt: TGTGCCAGCTCACCAACTCGGGACAGGGTAAACACTGAAGCTTTCTTT

clone_size: .
d_call: TRBD1
v_call: TRBV5-4
j_call: TRBJ1-1
cdr3_aa: CASGRTGMNTEAFF
cdr3_nt: TGTGCCAGCGGACGGACAGGGATGAATACTGAAGCTTTCTTT

clone_size: few
d_call: TRBD1
v_call: TRBV30
j_call: TRBJ1-1
cdr3_aa: CAWQGGNTEAFF
cdr3_nt: TGTGCCTGGCAGGGGGGGAACACTGAAGCTTTCTTT

clone_size: .
d_call: TRBD2
v_call: TRBV13
j_call: TRBJ2-1
cdr3_aa: CASSLVTSGRADEQFF
cdr3_nt: TGTGCCAGCAGCTTAGTGACTAGCGGGAGGGCCGACGAGCAGTTCTTC

clone_size: .
d_call: .
v_call: TRBV5-1
j_call: TRBJ2-7
cdr3_aa: CASSLGVSRGYEQYF
cdr3_nt: TGCGCCAGCAGCTTGGGGGTCTCCCGGGGTTACGAGCAGTACTTC

clone_size: .
d_call: .
v_call: TRBV14
j_call: TRBJ1-1
cdr3_aa: CASSQQMNTEAFF
cdr3_nt: TGTGCCAGCAGCCAACAGATGAACACTGAAGCTTTCTTT

clone_size: .
d_call: TRBD2
v_call: TRBV5-1
j_call: TRBJ2-1
cdr3_aa: CASSPEGTSGGSYNEQFF
cdr3_nt: TGCGCCAGCAGCCCGGAAGGTACTAGCGGGGGCTCCTACAATGAGCAGTTCTTC

clone_size: once
d_call: .
v_call: TRBV27
j_call: TRBJ2-7
cdr3_aa: CASSLWGGLNYEQYF
cdr3_nt: TGTGCCAGCAGTTTATGGGGTGGCCTTAACTACGAGCAGTACTTC

clone_size: .
d_call: .
v_call: TRBV5-4
j_call: TRBJ1-3
cdr3_aa: CASSLAGGASSGNTIYF
cdr3_nt: TGTGCCAGCAGCTTGGCCGGGGGCGCCTCATCTGGAAACACCATATATTTT

clone_size: .
d_call: .
v_call: TRBV9
j_call: TRBJ2-5
cdr3_aa: CASSVAETQYF
cdr3_nt: TGTGCCAGCAGCGTCGCGGAGACCCAGTACTTC

clone_size: .
d_call: .
v_call: TRBV28
j_call: TRBJ2-3
cdr3_aa: CASSLPTELTDTQYF
cdr3_nt: TGTGCCAGCAGTTTGCCGACAGAACTAACAGATACGCAGTATTTT

clone_size: .
d_call: TRBD1
v_call: TRBV11-2
j_call: TRBJ1-6
cdr3_aa: CASSPPGQGARIHF
cdr3_nt: TGTGCCAGCAGTCCCCCGGGACAGGGGGCCCGTATCCACTTT